Listed here are 14 T cell receptor beta chains from one sample, sequenced in a study of blood T cell repertoires in COVID-19. TCRdb's copy holds only in-frame clones and misses some; the assay was immunoSEQ multiplex PCR. This sample has some 400,000 clones; around 87% occur once, and the top ten carry 10%. Material for sequencing was peripheral blood. The receptors here all came from a woman aged 25 to 39 with COVID-19, enrolled during active disease.

The chain is built from TRBV18 and TRBJ2-7, with a weak D call TRBD2 (6 bases). The CDR3 covers 14 residues. Trimming pared 0 bases from V and 7 bases from J, leaving 13 bases between. The V gene's germline CDR1 is KGHSH and CDR2 LQKENI. The CDR3 loop reads CASSPPRGRVEQYF. The CDR3 DNA is TGTGCCAGCTCACCACCGCGGGGCCGCGTGGAGCAGTACTTC.

The V gene is TRBV29-1, the J gene TRBJ1-2; 8 bases fit TRBD1. V lost 7 bases and J lost 7; bases outside the gene matches: 11. The CDR3 extends over 13 amino acids. Germline-derived CDR1 and CDR2 are SQVTM and ANQGSEA. CDR3 bases: TGCAGCGCCTTACAGGGGGGCGGGAGTGGCTACACCTTC. Translating it yields CSALQGGGSGYTF.

The rearrangement joins TRBV28 to TRBJ1-1; a possible D gene is TRBD1 (6 bases). V was cut by 9 bases and J by 3 bases, with 20 bases left in between. This CDR3 contains 15 residues. CDR1 and CDR2 (germline): MDHEN, SYDVKM. The CDR3: CASQQPRTADTEAFF. DNA for the CDR3: TGTGCCAGTCAACAACCTAGGACAGCGGACACTGAAGCTTTCTTT.

The chain joins TRBV10-3 to TRBJ2-1, with 8 nucleotides matching TRBD1. The CDR3 contains 15 residues. Germline V gives CDR1 ENHRY, CDR2 SYGVKD. The junction had 11 bases not matched to a gene; V was cut back by 5 bases and J by 8 bases. The CDR3 spells CAISPDRGVRDEQFF. The CDR3 region has the DNA TGTGCCATCAGTCCCGACAGGGGAGTGCGGGATGAGCAGTTCTTC.

The chain couples TRBV7-9 to TRBJ1-4; unclear D gene. The CDR3 is made up of 15 amino acids. Germline values: CDR1 SEHNR, CDR2 FQNEAQ (reference sequence). V lost 7 bases and J lost 8, with 20 bases in between. CDR3: CASKEAGSAGEKLFF. In DNA, the CDR3 is TGTGCCAGCAAAGAGGCGGGGTCGGCCGGCGAAAAACTGTTTTTT.

The V call is TRBV2, the J call TRBJ2-7, with a possible D match to TRBD2 (6 bases). The CDR3 has 12 residues. V shed 4 bases and J shed 7 bases, with 11 bases lying between them. CDR1 and CDR2 (germline): SNHLY, FYNNEI. The CDR3 DNA is TGTGCCAGCAGTGCGACTAGTTGGGAGCAGTACTTC. Translating it yields CASSATSWEQYF.

V usage is TRBV5-1 and J usage is TRBJ2-1, with 8 bases matching TRBD2. The germline gives CDR1 SGHRS, CDR2 YFSETQ. The ends lost 4 bases at V and 1 base at J; junction bases unmatched: 7. The CDR3 is made up of 16 amino acids. CDR3 in DNA: TGCGCCAGCAGCCCTACAGCTAGCGGGTCCTACAATGAGCAGTTCTTC. Protein: CASSPTASGSYNEQFF.

V and J are TRBV27 and TRBJ2-2; D unresolved. Trimming stripped 7 bases from V and 4 bases from J, with 10 bases between. This CDR3 has 13 residues. Germline V lookup: CDR1 MNHEY, CDR2 SMNVEV (reference sequence). CDR3: CASTPRGTGELFF. CDR3 coding DNA: TGTGCCAGCACCCCCCGAGGCACCGGGGAGCTGTTTTTT.

The chain is built from TRBV28 and TRBJ1-3; D gene unclear. This CDR3 contains 15 residues. Germline loops: CDR1 MDHEN, CDR2 SYDVKM. With 5 bases removed from V and 7 bases from J, the gap between germline ends came to 18 bases. In nucleotides, the CDR3 is TGTGCCAGCAGTACCCGGGAGCCGGTTAGGAACACCATATATTTT. It yields the protein CASSTREPVRNTIYF.

This rearrangement joins TRBV4-1 to TRBJ2-7; no clear D. Trimming cost V 0 bases and J 2 bases, with 11 bases left between them. Germline CDR1 MGHRA, CDR2 YSYEKL. The CDR3 consists of 15 residues. The CDR3: CASSQELIQTYEQYF. The CDR3 bases are TGCGCCAGCAGCCAAGAGTTAATACAGACCTACGAGCAGTACTTC.

The V gene is TRBV7-9, the J gene TRBJ2-3; D might be TRBD2 (5 bases). This CDR3 comprises 15 residues. V was clipped by 3 bases and J by 1 base, with 11 bases between them. CDR1 and CDR2 from the germline V gene are SEHNR and FQNEAQ (reference sequence). CDR3 residues: CASSFAGGRTDTQYF. The CDR3 DNA reads as TGTGCCAGCAGCTTTGCGGGCGGCCGCACAGATACGCAGTATTTT.

The J gene is TRBJ2-7, the V gene TRBV6-5; D may be TRBD2 (6 bases). The V end was cut by 7 bases, the J end by 4 bases, with 17 bases between. Germline values: CDR1 MNHEY, CDR2 SVGAGI. The CDR3 totals 14 residues. The CDR3 DNA reads as TGTGCCAGCACCCGGCACGGGGGAGAGTACGAGCAGTACTTC. This encodes CASTRHGGEYEQYF.

V gene TRBV9 combines with J gene TRBJ2-7, with 14 bases aligning to TRBD2. This CDR3 has 15 residues. Per germline, CDR1 SGDLS and CDR2 YYNGEE. V lost 4 bases, J lost 6 bases, and 6 bases stayed unmatched. CDR3 sequence (DNA): TGTGCCAGCAGCCCATCCGGACTAGCGGGAGGCGAGCAGTACTTC. Its protein is CASSPSGLAGGEQYF. Filled out from reference TRBV9 and TRBJ2-7, the complete variable domain reads DSGVTQTPKHLITATGQRVTLRCSPRSGDLSVYWYQQSLDQGLQFLIQYYNGEERAKGNILERFSAQQFPDLHSELNLSSLELGDSALYFCASSPSGLAGGEQYFGPGTRLTVT.

J is TRBJ2-3 and V is TRBV5-1; 7 positions agree with TRBD2. V shed 0 bases, J shed 3 bases, and the junction held 4 bases outside the gene matches. In germline, CDR1 is SGHRS, CDR2 YFSETQ. This CDR3 comprises 15 residues. Written as DNA, the CDR3 is TGCGCCAGCAGCTTGGCCATGGGAGGGACAGATACGCAGTATTTT. It codes for CASSLAMGGTDTQYF.